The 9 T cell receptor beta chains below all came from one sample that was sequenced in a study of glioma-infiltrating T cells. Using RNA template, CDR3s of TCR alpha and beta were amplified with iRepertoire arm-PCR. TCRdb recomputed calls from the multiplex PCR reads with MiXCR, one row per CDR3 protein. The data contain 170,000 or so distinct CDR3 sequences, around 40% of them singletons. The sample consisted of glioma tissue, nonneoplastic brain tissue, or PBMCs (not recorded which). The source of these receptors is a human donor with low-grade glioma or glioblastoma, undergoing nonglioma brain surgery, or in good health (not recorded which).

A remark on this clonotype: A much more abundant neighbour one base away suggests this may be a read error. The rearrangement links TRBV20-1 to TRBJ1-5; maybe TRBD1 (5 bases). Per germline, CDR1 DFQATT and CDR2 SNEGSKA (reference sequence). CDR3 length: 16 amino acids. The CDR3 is CSARKKGQGEGQTQHF. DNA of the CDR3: TGCAGTGCTAGAAAAAAAGGGCAGGGCGAGGGTCAGACCCAGCATTTT.

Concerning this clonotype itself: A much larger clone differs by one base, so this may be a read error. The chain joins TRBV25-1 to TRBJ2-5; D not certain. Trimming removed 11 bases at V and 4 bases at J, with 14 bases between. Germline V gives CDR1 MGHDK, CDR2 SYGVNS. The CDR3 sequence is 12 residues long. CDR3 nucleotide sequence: TGTGCCGTCAAGACATGTGCAGAGACCCAGTACTTC. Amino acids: CAVKTCAETQYF.

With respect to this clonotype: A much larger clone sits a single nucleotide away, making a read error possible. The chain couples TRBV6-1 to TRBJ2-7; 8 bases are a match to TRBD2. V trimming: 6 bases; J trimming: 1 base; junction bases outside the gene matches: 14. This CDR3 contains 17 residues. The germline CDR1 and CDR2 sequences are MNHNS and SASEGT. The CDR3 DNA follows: TGTGCCAGCAGGACTGGGACTAGGGGGGAGGGGTCCTACGAGCAGTACTTC. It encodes CASRTGTRGEGSYEQYF.

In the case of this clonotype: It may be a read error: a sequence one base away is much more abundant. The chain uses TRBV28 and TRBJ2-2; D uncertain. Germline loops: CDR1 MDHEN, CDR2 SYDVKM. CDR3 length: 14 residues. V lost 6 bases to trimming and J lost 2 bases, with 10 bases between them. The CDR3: CASRPTINTGELFF. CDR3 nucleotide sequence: TGTGCCAGCAGACCCACAATAAACACCGGGGAGCTGTTTTTT. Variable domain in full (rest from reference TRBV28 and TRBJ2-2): DVKVTQSSRYLVKRTGEKVFLECVQDMDHENMFWYRQDPGLGLRLIYFSYDVKMKEKGDIPEGYSVSREKKERFSLILESASTNQTSMYLCASRPTINTGELFFGEGSRLTVL.

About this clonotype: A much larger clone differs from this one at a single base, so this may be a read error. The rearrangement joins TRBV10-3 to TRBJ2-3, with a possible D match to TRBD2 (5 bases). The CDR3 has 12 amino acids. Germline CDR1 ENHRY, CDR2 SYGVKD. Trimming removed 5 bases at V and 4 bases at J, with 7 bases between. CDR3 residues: CAISSGSDTQYF. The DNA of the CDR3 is TGTGCCATCAGTAGCGGATCAGATACGCAGTATTTT.

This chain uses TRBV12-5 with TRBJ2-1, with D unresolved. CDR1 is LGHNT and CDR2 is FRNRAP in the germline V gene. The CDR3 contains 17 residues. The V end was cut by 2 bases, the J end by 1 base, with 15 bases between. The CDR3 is CASGLSADNHSYNEQFF. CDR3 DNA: TGTGCTAGTGGTTTGAGTGCGGATAATCATTCCTACAATGAGCAGTTCTTC.

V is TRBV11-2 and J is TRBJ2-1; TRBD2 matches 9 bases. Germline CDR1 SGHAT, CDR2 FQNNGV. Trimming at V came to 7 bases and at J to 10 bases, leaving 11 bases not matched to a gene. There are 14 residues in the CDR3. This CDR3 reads CASTLGLAGPEQFF. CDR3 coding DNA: TGTGCCAGCACTCTGGGGCTAGCGGGACCCGAGCAGTTCTTC.

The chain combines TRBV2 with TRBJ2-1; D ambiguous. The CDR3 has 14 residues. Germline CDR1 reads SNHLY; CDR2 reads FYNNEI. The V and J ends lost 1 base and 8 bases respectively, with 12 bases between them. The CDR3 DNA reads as TGTGCCAGCAGTGAAGGGGGTTGGAGCGATGAGCAGTTCTTC. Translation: CASSEGGWSDEQFF.

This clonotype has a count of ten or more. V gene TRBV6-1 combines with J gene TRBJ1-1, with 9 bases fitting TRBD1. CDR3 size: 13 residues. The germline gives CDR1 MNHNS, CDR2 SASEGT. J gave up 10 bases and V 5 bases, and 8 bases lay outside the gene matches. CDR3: CASSPPGQGIAFF. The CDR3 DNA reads TGTGCCAGCAGTCCCCCGGGACAGGGTATAGCTTTCTTT.